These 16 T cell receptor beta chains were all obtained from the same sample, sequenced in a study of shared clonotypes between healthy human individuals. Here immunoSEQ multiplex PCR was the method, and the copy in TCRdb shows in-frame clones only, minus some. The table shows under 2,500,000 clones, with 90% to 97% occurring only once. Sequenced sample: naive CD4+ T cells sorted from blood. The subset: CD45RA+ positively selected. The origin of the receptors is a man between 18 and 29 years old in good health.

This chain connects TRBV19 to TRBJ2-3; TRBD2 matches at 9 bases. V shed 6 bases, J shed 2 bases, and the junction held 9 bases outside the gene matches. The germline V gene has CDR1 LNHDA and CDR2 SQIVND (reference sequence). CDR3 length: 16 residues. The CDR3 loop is CASRSHPSGVTDTQYF. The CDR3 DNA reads TGTGCCAGTAGATCTCACCCTAGCGGGGTCACAGATACGCAGTATTTT.

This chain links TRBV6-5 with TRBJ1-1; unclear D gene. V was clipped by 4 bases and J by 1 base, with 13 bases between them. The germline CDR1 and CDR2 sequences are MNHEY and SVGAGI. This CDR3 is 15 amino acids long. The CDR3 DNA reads TGTGCCAGCAGTTCCGGAGGACGGAGGAACACTGAAGCTTTCTTT. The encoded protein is CASSSGGRRNTEAFF.

CDR3 in amino acids: CASSQDRGVGGTYEQYF. DNA for the CDR3: TGTGCCAGCAGCCAAGATCGCGGGGTTGGGGGCACCTACGAGCAGTACTTC. The chain carries TRBV4-2 and TRBJ2-7; either TRBD1 or TRBD2 may supply D (6 bases each). The V and J ends lost 0 bases and 2 bases respectively, with 17 bases between them. Germline CDR1 LGHNA, CDR2 YNFKEQ. CDR3 length: 17 amino acids.

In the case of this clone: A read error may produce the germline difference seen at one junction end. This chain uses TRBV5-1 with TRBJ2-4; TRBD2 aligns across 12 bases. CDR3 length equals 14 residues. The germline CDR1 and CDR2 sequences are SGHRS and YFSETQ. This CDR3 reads CASSLALAGGLPVF. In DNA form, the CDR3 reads TGCGCCAGCAGCCTCGCGCTAGCGGGGGGGCTGCCCGTTTTC.

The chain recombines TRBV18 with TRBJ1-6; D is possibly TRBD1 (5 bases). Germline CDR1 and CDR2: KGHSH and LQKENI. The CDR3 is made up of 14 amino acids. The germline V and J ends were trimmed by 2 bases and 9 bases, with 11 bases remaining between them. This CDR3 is CASSPRGEGSPLHF. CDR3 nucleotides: TGTGCCAGCTCACCAAGAGGGGAAGGTTCACCCCTCCACTTT.

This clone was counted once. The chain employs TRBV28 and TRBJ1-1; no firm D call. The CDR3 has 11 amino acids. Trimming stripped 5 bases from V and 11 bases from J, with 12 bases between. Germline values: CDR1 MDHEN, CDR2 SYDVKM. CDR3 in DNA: TGTGCCAGCAGTGGACGGTTTAGGGCTTTCTTT. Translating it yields CASSGRFRAFF. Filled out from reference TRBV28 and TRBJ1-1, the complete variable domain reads DVKVTQSSRYLVKRTGEKVFLECVQDMDHENMFWYRQDPGLGLRLIYFSYDVKMKEKGDIPEGYSVSREKKERFSLILESASTNQTSMYLCASSGRFRAFFGQGTRLTVV.

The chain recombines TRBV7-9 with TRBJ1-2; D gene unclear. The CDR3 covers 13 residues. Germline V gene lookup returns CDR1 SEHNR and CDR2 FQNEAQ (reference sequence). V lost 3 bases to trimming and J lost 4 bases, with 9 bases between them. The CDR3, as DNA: TGTGCCAGCAGCTTTAGTCAGGTCTATGGCTACACCTTC. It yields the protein CASSFSQVYGYTF.

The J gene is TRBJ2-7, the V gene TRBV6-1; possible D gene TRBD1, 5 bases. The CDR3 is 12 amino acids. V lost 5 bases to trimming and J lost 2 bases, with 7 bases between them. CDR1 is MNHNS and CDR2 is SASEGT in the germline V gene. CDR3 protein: CASSSGTYEQYF. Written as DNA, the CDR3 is TGTGCCAGCAGTTCAGGGACCTACGAGCAGTACTTC.

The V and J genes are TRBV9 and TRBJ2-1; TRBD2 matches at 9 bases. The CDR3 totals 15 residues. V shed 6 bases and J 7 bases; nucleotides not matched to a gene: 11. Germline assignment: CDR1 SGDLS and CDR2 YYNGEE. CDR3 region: CASTPDSGSQNEQFF. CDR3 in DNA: TGTGCCAGCACCCCTGATAGCGGGAGTCAGAATGAGCAGTTCTTC.

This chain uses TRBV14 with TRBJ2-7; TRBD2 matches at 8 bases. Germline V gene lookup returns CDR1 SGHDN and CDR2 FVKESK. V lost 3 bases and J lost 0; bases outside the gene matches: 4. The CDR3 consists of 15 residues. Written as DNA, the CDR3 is TGTGCCAGCAGCCAGTCGGCGGGAGGCTCCTACGAGCAGTACTTC. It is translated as CASSQSAGGSYEQYF.

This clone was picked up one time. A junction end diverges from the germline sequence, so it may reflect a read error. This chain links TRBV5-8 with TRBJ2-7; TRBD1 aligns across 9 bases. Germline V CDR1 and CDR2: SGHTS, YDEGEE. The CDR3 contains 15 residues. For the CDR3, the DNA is TGTGCCAGCAGCTTGTTGGGACAGGGCTCCAACGAGCAGTACTTC. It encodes CASSLLGQGSNEQYF.

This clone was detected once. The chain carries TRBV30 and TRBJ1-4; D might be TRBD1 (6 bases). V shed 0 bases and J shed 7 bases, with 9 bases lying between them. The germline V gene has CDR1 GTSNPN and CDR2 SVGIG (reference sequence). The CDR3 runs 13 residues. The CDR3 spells CAWSVVGGEKLFF. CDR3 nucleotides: TGTGCCTGGAGTGTAGTAGGGGGTGAAAAACTGTTTTTT.

The CDR3: CASSLTGKIYGYTF. CDR3 sequence (DNA): TGTGCCAGCAGCTTAACAGGGAAAATCTATGGCTACACCTTC. J is TRBJ1-2 and V is TRBV11-2, with D tentatively TRBD1 (6 bases). The CDR3 contains 14 residues. V was pared by 2 bases and J by 4 bases, with 11 bases between. Germline V lookup: CDR1 SGHAT, CDR2 FQNNGV.

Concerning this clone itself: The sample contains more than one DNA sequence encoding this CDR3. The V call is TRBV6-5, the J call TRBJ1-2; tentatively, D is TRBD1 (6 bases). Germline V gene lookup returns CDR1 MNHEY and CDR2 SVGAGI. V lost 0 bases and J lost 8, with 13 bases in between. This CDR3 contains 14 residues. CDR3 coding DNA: TGTGCCAGCAGTTACTCGTTGGGGGCAGGAGGCTACACCTTC. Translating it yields CASSYSLGAGGYTF.

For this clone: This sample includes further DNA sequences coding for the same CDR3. CDR3 bases: TGCGCCAGCAGCTTGGAGGGGTTAGACTCTGGAAACACCATATATTTT. Its translation: CASSLEGLDSGNTIYF. The V and J genes are TRBV5-1 and TRBJ1-3; D may be TRBD1 (5 bases). Germline CDR1 is SGHRS and CDR2 is YFSETQ. This CDR3 region has 16 residues. V lost 0 bases and J 0 bases, leaving 10 bases between the germline ends.

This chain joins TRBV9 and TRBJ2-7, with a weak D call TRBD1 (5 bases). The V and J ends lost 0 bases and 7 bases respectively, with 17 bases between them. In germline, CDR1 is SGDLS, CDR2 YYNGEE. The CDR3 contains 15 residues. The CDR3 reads CASSVAGAPFAEQYF. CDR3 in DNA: TGTGCCAGCAGCGTAGCTGGGGCCCCATTTGCGGAGCAGTACTTC.